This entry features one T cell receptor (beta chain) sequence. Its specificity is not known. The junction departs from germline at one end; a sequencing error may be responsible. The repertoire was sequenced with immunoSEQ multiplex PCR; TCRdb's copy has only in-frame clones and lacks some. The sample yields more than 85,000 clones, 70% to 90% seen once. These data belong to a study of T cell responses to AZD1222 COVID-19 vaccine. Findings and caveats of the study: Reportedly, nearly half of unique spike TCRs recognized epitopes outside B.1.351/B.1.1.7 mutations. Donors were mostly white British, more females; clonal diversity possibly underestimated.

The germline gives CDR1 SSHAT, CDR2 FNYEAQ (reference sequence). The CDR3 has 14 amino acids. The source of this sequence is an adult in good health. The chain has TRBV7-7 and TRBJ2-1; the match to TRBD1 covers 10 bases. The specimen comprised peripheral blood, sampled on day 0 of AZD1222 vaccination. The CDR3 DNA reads TGTGCTAGCAGCCAGGGACAGGGGAACAATGAGCAGTTCTTC. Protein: CASSQGQGNNEQFF. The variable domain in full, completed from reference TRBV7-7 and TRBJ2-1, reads GAGVSQSPRYKVTKRGQDVTLRCDPISSHATLYWYQQALGQGPEFLTYFNYEAQPDKSGLPSDRFSAERPEGSISTLTIQRTEQRDSAMYRCASSQGQGNNEQFFGPGTRLTVL.